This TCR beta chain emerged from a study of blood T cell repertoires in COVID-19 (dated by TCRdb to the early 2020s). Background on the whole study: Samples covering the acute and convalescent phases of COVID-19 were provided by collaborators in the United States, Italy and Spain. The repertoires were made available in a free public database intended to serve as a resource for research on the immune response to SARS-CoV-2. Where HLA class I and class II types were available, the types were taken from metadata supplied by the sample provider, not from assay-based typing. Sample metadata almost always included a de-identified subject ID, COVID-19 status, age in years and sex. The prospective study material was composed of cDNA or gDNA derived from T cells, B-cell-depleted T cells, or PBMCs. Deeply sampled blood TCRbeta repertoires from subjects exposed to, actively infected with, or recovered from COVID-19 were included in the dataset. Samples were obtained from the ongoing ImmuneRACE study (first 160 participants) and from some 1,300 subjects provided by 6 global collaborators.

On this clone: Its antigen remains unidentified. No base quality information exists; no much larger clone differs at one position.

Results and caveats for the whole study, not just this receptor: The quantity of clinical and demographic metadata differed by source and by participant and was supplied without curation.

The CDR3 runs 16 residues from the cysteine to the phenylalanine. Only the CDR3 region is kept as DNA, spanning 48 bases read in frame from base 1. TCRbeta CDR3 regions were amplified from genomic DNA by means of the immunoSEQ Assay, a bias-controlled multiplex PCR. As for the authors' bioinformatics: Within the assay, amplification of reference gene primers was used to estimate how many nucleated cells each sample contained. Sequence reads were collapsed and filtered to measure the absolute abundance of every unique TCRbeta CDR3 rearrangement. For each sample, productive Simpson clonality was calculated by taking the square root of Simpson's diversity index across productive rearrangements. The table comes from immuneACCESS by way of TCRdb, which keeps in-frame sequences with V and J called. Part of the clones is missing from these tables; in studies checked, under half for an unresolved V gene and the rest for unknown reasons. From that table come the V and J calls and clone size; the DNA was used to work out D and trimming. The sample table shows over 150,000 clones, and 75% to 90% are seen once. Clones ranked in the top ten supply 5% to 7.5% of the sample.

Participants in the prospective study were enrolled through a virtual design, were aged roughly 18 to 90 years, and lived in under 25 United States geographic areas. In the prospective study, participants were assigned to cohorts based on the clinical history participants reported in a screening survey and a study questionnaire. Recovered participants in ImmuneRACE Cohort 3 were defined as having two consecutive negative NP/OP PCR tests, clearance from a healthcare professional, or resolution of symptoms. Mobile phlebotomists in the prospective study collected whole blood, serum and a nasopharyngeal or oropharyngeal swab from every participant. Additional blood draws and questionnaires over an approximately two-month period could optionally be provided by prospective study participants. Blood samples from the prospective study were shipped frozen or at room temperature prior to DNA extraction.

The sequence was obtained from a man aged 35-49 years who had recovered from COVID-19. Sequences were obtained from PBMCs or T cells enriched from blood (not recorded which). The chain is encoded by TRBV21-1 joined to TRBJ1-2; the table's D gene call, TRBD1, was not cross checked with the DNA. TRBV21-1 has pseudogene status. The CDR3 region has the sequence CASSKERAGTVRRLTF. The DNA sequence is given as TGTGCCAGCAGCAAAGAACGAGCCGGGACAGTACGTCGTCTCACCTTC.